The 5 T cell receptor beta chains presented below share a single source sample, sequenced in a study of blood T cell repertoires in COVID-19. The data were produced by immunoSEQ multiplex PCR, yet TCRdb's version contains in-frame clones alone and is incomplete. The sample holds just over 250,000 clones; about 87% are singletons and the top ten take over 4%. The sequenced material came from peripheral blood. These receptors originate from a man aged 55 to 69 who had recovered from COVID-19.

The J gene is TRBJ1-2, the V gene TRBV6-5, with D perhaps TRBD1 (6 bases). The CDR3 length is 14 residues. Germline CDR1 reads MNHEY; CDR2 reads SVGAGI. Deletions cut 2 bases from V and 3 bases from J, with 10 bases between. CDR3: CASSYGGLDYGYTF. CDR3 DNA: TGTGCCAGCAGTTACGGGGGCCTAGACTATGGCTACACCTTC.

The chain has TRBV3-1 (or the pseudogene TRBV3-2) and TRBJ2-1; D perhaps matches TRBD1 (6 bases). Trimming shortened V by 1 base and J by 0 bases, and 13 bases separated the two germline ends. Germline V gene sequence: CDR1 LGHDT, CDR2 YNNKEL (reference sequence). This CDR3 region has 17 residues. CDR3: CASSQARGLGSYNEQFF. The CDR3 DNA is TGTGCCAGCAGCCAAGCGAGGGGGTTGGGCTCCTACAATGAGCAGTTCTTC.

CDR3 protein: CASSSRGTAKNIQYF. The CDR3 DNA reads as TGTGCCAGCAGCTCCCGAGGAACGGCCAAAAACATTCAGTACTTC. The chain joins TRBV5-6 to TRBJ2-4; D is uncertain. In germline, CDR1 is SGHDT, CDR2 YYEEEE. The V end lost 3 bases, the J end lost 1 base, and 11 bases lay between the germline ends. The CDR3 runs 15 residues.

CDR3 bases: TGTGCCAGCCAGCGGGGGAGGCAGGCGAACACCGGGGAGCTGTTTTTT. Translating it yields CASQRGRQANTGELFF. The chain uses TRBV9 and TRBJ2-2; 8 bases are a match to TRBD2. This CDR3 is built from 16 residues. The germline V gene has CDR1 SGDLS and CDR2 YYNGEE. Losses at the gene ends were 7 bases for V and 0 bases for J; bases not matched to a gene: 8.

This clone was observed a few times. The chain is built from TRBV10-3 and TRBJ2-5, with D possibly matching TRBD1 (5 bases). Germline CDR1 ENHRY, CDR2 SYGVKD. The CDR3 length is 16 residues. V was shortened by 10 bases and J by 3 bases, with 24 bases between the two germline ends. CDR3 sequence reads: CATLAKQAGEEETQYF. CDR3 nucleotide sequence: TGTGCCACACTGGCAAAACAGGCAGGAGAAGAAGAGACCCAGTACTTC.